The entry below gives a single TCR beta chain sequence along with its context. What it binds is not known. The PCR employed 60 Vbeta primers together with 13 Jbeta primers. Repertoires were generated with immunoSEQ multiplex PCR, while TCRdb's copy carries only in-frame clones and drops some. The sample lists around 200,000 clones; roughly 78% were seen once. The source of the sample is a study of cytomegalovirus exposure and HLA in healthy donors. Study-wide results and caveats: The study put 160 or so TCR beta chains on its list as cytomegalovirus-associated. Testing in vitro showed a few CMV-associated chains specific for CMV antigens. For presence/absence analyses, sequencing depth was assumed to be roughly uniform across donors. Reportedly, fewer N-insertions than the roughly 600-donor mean appeared in an Asian-associated ancestry cluster in a later analysis.

The CDR3 contains 15 residues. CDR1 MNHEY and CDR2 SVGAGI come from the germline V gene. The germline V and J ends were trimmed by 6 bases and 2 bases, with 17 bases remaining between them. The receptor comes from a boy between 10 and 17 years old in good health and CMV-seronegative. The sample taken for sequencing was PBMCs. This chain uses TRBV6-5 with TRBJ2-7, with D possibly matching TRBD1 (7 bases). The CDR3 loop is CASSNLRGVAYEQYF. CDR3 bases: TGTGCCAGCAGCAACCTCAGGGGGGTGGCCTACGAGCAGTACTTC.